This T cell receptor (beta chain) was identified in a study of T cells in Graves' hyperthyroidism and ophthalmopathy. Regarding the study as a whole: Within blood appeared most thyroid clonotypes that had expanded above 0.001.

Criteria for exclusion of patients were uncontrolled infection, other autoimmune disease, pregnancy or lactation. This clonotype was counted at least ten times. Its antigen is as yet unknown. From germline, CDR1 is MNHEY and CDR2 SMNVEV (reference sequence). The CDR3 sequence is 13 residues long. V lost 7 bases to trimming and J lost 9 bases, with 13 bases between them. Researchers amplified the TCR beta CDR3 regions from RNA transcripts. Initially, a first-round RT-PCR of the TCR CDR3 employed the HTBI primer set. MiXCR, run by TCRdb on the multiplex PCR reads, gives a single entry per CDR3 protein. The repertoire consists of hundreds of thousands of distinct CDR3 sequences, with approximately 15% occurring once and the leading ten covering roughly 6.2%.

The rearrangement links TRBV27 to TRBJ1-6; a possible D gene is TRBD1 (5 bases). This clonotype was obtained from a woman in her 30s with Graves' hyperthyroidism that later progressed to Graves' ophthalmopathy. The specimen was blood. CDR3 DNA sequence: TGTGCCAGCATGGGGGGGAGAGGTTCACCCCTCCACTTT. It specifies CASMGGRGSPLHF.